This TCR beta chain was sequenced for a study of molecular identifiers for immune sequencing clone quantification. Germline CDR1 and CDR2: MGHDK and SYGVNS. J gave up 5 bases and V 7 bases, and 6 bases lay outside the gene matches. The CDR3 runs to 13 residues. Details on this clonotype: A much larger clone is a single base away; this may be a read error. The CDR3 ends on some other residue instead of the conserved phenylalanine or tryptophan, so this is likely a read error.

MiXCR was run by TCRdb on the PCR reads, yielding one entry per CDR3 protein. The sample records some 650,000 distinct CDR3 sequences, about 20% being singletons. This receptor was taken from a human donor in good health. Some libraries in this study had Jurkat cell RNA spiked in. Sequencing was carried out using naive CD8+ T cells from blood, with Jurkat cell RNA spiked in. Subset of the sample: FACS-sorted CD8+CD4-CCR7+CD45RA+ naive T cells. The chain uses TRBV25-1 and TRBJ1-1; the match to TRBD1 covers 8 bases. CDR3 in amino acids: CASTPGGGTEAFL. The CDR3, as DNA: TGTGCCAGCACACCAGGGGGCGGAACTGAAGCTTTCCTT.